Listed below are T cell receptor beta chains from one sample, sequenced in a study of cytomegalovirus exposure and HLA in healthy donors. TCRdb's table, derived via immunoSEQ multiplex PCR, lists solely in-frame clones and lacks some. The sample holds approximately 130,000 clones; about 73% are singletons and the top ten take about 3.1%. Sequenced sample: PBMCs. All receptors come from a human donor in good health. CDR3s include the opening cysteine and the closing phenylalanine or tryptophan. D genes are given only for firm matches. Expanded clones get a size class; other rows say once, few or many, or leave the size out.

d_call j_call clone_size v_call cdr3_nt cdr3_aa
TRBD1 TRBJ1-6 . TRBV6-1 TGTGCCAGCAGCCCGGACAGGGGGGTTTCACCCCTCCACTTT CASSPDRGVSPLHF
. TRBJ1-3 once TRBV6-1 TGTGCCAGCAGTGAAAGAGTCCCCCGTTTCTCTGGAAACACCATATATTTT CASSERVPRFSGNTIYF
. TRBJ2-2 once TRBV12-5 TGTGCTAGTGGTTTTATTTCCGGGGAGCTGTTTTTT CASGFISGELFF
. TRBJ1-5 . TRBV5-8 TGTGCCAGCAGCTTGGAATCGGGGGTTGGGAATCAGCCCCAGCATTTT CASSLESGVGNQPQHF
TRBD2 TRBJ2-1 . TRBV5-1 TGCGCCAGCAGCTTGGGCCTAGCGGGGGGTATCAATGAGCAGTTCTTC CASSLGLAGGINEQFF
TRBD2 TRBJ2-1 . TRBV5-4 TGTGCCAGCAGCTTTTCTGGGGCTAGCGGATACAATGAGCAGTTCTTC CASSFSGASGYNEQFF
. TRBJ1-6 . TRBV14 TGTGCCAGCAGCCAAGATAAGGCTACAGCTTATAATTCACCCCTCCACTTT CASSQDKATAYNSPLHF
. TRBJ2-1 once TRBV5-8 TGTGCCAGCAGCGCGAGAGGGAGCTCCTACAATGAGCAGTTCTTC CASSARGSSYNEQFF
. TRBJ1-2 few TRBV10-3 TGTGCCATCCGCACTAATGGCTACACCTTC CAIRTNGYTF
. TRBJ1-1 . TRBV27 TGTGCCAGCCGGGGGGGAGGGACCCCGAACACTGAAGCTTTCTTT CASRGGGTPNTEAFF
TRBD2 TRBJ2-1 . TRBV27 TGTGCCAGCAGTTTGGGGACTAGCGGGAGGGGGGTCTCCTACAATGAGCAGTTCTTC CASSLGTSGRGVSYNEQFF
TRBD1 TRBJ2-7 . TRBV6-6 TGTGCCAGCAGCTCGGGACAGACCGTCTCCTACGAGCAGTACTTC CASSSGQTVSYEQYF
TRBD2 TRBJ2-1 . TRBV6-6 TGTGCCAGCAGCCAGACTAGCGGGGGGGGGAATGAGCAGTTCTTC CASSQTSGGGNEQFF
TRBD2 TRBJ2-1 . TRBV7-9 TGTGCCAGCAGCATCAGCGGGAGCTCCTACAATGAGCAGTTCTTC CASSISGSSYNEQFF
TRBD2 TRBJ2-1 . TRBV27 TGTGCCAGCAGCGCTTGGACTAGCGGGGGGGCATATGAGCAGTTCTTC CASSAWTSGGAYEQFF